Listed here is a single TCR beta chain. Antigen unknown. This record comes from a study of T cells in localized non-small cell lung cancer. Notes on the study in general: Density of T cells in blood, when higher, went with longer overall survival. Adjacent lung tissue had a median roughly 52 of the top 100 clones found in the tumor. Tumor trailed uninvolved adjacent lung in T cell clonality, which peaked there. Sequence data derive from only one tumor region, so heterogeneity remains possible.

Measured with immunoSEQ multiplex PCR; TCRdb has only the in-frame clones, and not every one. The sample consists of about 1,700 clones, roughly a quarter of them appearing once. Germline CDR1 and CDR2: LNHNV and YYDKDF (reference sequence). V lost 0 bases to trimming and J lost 5 bases, with 8 bases between them. This CDR3 is 14 amino acids long. This sequence originates from a male donor older than 55 with stage II lung adenocarcinoma. The sample consisted of normal lung tissue next to the tumor, taken before any cancer treatment. This chain uses TRBV15 with TRBJ2-1; D may be TRBD2 (6 bases). The CDR3 loop reads CATSREDYHNEQFF. CDR3 nucleotide sequence: TGTGCCACCAGCAGAGAGGACTACCACAATGAGCAGTTCTTC.